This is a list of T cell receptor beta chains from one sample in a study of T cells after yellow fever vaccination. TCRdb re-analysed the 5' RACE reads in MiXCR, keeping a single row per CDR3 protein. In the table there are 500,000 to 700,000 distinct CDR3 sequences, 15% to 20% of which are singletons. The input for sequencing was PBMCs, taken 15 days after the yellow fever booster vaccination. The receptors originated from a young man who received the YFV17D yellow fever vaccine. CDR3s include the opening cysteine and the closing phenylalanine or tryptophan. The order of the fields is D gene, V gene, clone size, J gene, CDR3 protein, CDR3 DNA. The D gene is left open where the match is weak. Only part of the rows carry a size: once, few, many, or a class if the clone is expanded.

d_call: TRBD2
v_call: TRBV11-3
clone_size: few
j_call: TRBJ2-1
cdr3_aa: CASSQRLAGYNEQFF
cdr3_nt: TGTGCCAGCAGCCAAAGACTAGCGGGGTACAATGAGCAGTTCTTC

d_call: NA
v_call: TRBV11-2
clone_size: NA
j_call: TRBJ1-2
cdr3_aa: CASSHRIYGYTF
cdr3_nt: TGTGCCAGCAGCCATCGGATCTATGGCTACACCTTC

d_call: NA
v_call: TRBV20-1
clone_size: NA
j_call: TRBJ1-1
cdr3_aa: CSAKRTGGEAFF
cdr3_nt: TGCAGTGCAAAGCGAACGGGGGGTGAAGCTTTCTTT

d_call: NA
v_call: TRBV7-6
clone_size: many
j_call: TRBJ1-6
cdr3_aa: CASARTAAYNSPLHF
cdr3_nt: TGTGCCAGCGCTAGGACGGCTGCTTATAATTCACCCCTCCACTTT

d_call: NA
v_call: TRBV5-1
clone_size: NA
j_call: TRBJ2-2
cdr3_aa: CASRGSSLDGELFF
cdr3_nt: TGCGCCAGCAGAGGCAGCTCTCTGGACGGGGAGCTGTTTTTT

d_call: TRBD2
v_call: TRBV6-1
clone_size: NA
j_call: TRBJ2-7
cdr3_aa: CASRTRDYTYEQYF
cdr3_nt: TGTGCCAGCAGAACCCGGGACTACACCTACGAGCAGTACTTC

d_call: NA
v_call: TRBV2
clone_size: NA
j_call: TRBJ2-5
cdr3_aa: CASSGRRGEETQYF
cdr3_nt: TGTGCCAGCAGTGGTAGGAGAGGGGAAGAGACCCAGTACTTC

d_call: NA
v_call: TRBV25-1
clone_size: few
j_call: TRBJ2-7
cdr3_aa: CASSGTVGQYF
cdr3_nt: TGTGCCAGCAGTGGAACTGTCGGGCAGTACTTC

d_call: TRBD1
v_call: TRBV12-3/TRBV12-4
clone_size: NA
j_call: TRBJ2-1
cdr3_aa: CASSNKQGLAFNEQFF
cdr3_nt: TGTGCCAGCAGTAACAAACAGGGGTTAGCTTTCAATGAGCAGTTCTTC

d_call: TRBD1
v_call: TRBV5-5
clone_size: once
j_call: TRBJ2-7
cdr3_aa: CASSHTTGTSVYEQYF
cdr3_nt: TGTGCCAGCAGCCATACGACAGGGACCTCCGTTTACGAGCAGTACTTC

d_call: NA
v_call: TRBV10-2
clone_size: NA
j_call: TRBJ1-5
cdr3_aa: CASSERASERAQHF
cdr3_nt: TGCGCCAGCAGTGAACGGGCCTCCGAGAGGGCCCAGCATTTT

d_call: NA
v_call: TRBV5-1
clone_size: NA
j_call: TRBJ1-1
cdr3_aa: CASGAGPGGTEAFF
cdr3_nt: TGCGCCAGCGGAGCAGGCCCCGGAGGGACTGAAGCTTTCTTT

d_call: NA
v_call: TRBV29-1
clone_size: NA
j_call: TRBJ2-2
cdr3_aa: CSVAVGANTGELFF
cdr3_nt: TGCAGCGTTGCTGTAGGGGCGAACACCGGGGAGCTGTTTTTT

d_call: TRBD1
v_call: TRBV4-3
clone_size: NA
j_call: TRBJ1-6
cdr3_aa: CASSQGGQGNSPLHF
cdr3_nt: TGCGCCAGCAGCCAAGGGGGACAGGGTAATTCACCCCTCCACTTT

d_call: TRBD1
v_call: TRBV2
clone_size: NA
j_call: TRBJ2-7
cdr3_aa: CAITGTGGSYEQYF
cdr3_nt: TGTGCCATCACCGGGACAGGGGGCTCCTACGAGCAGTACTTC

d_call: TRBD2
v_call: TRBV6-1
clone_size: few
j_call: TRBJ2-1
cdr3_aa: CATLQPGLASYNEQFF
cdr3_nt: TGTGCCACCCTCCAACCGGGACTAGCTTCATACAATGAGCAGTTCTTC

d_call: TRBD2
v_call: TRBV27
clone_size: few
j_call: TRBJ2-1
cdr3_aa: CASLPLGSGSIGYNEQFF
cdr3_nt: TGTGCCAGTCTCCCTCTGGGTAGCGGGAGTATCGGGTACAATGAGCAGTTCTTC

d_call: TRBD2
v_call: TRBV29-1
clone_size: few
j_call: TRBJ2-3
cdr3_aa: CSVQVAGGTGTQYF
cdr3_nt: TGCAGCGTTCAAGTGGCGGGAGGGACTGGTACGCAGTATTTT

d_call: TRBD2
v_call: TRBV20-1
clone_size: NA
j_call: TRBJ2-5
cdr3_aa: CSAGGGDRKKETQYF
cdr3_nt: TGCAGTGCTGGGGGGGGGGATCGCAAAAAAGAGACCCAGTACTTC

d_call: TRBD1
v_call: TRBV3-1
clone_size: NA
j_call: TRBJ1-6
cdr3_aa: CASSPGGENSPLHF
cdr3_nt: TGTGCCAGCAGCCCAGGGGGCGAAAATTCACCCCTCCACTTT

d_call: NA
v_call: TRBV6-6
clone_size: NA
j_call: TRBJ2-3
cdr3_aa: CASRRQITDTQYF
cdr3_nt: TGTGCCAGCAGAAGACAGATAACAGATACGCAGTATTTT

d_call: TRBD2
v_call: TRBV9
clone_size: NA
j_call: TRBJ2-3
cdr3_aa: CASSETSGNTDTQYF
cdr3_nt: TGTGCCAGCAGCGAGACTAGCGGGAACACAGATACGCAGTATTTT

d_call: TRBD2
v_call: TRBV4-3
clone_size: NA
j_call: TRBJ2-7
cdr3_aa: CASSQESGGEQYF
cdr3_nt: TGCGCCAGCAGCCAAGAGTCCGGGGGGGAGCAGTACTTC

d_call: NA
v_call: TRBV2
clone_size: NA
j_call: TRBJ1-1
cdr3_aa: CASILAREAFF
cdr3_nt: TGTGCCAGCATCCTCGCCAGGGAAGCTTTCTTT

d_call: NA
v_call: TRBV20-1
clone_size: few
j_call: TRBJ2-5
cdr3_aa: CSAQEKGETQYF
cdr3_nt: TGCAGTGCCCAAGAGAAGGGAGAGACCCAGTACTTC

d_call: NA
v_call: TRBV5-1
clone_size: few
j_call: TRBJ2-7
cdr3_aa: CASSLERLGEQYF
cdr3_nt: TGCGCCAGCAGCTTGGAACGGCTAGGCGAGCAGTACTTC

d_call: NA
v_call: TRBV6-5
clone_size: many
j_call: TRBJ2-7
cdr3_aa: CASSSGFPTYEQYF
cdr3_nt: TGTGCCAGCAGTTCAGGGTTCCCCACCTACGAGCAGTACTTC

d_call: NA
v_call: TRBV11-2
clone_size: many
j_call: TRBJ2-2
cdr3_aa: CASSLDFSLQTGELFF
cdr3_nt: TGTGCCAGCAGCTTAGATTTTTCACTACAAACCGGGGAGCTGTTTTTT

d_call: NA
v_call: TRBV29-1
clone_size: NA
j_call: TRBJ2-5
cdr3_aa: CSVGNPTQYF
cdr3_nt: TGCAGCGTGGGGAATCCGACCCAGTACTTC

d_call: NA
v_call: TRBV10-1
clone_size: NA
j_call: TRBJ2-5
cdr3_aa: CASSESGQPQETQYF
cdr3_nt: TGCGCCAGCAGTGAGTCTGGACAGCCACAAGAGACCCAGTACTTC

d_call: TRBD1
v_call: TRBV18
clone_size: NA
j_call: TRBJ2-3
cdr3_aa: CASSPGQGDYGPSYF
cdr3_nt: TGTGCCAGCTCACCTGGACAGGGGGACTACGGCCCGAGCTATTTT

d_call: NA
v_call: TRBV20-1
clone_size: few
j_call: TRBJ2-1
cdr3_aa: CSASDVSYNEQFF
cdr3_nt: TGCAGTGCTAGTGACGTTTCCTACAATGAGCAGTTCTTC

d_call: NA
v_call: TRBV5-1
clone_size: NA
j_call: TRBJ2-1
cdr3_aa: CASSKDSYNEQFF
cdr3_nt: TGCGCCAGCAGCAAGGACAGCTACAATGAGCAGTTCTTC

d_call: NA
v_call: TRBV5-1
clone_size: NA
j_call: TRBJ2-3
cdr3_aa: CASSLEGRRDTQYF
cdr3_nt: TGCGCCAGCAGCTTGGAAGGGAGGAGGGATACGCAGTATTTT

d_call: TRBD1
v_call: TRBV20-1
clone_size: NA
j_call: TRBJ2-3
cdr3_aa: CSAGQGAFGDTQYF
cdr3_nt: TGCAGTGCTGGACAGGGGGCGTTTGGGGATACGCAGTATTTT

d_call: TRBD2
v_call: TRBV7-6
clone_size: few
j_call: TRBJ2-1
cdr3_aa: CASSLRASGRDEQFF
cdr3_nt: TGTGCCAGCAGCTTAAGGGCTAGCGGGAGGGATGAGCAGTTCTTC

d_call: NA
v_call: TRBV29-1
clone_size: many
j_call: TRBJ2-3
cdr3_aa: CSVEGGTDTQYF
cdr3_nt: TGCAGCGTTGAGGGCGGTACAGATACGCAGTATTTT

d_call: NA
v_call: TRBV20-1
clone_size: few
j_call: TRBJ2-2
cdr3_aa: CSAKRATGELFF
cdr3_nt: TGCAGTGCTAAACGGGCCACCGGGGAGCTGTTTTTT

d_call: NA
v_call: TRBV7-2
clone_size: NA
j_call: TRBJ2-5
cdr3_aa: CASIPPGIQETQYF
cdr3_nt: TGTGCCAGCATCCCGCCGGGAATTCAAGAGACCCAGTACTTC

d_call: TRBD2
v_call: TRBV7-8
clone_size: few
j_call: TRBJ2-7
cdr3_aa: CASSMMTSGNYEQYF
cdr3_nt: TGTGCCAGCAGCATGATGACTAGCGGGAACTACGAGCAGTACTTC

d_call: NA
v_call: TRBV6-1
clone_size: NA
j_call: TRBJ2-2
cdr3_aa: CASSPVRATGELFF
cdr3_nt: TGTGCCAGCAGTCCGGTGAGGGCCACCGGGGAGCTGTTTTTT

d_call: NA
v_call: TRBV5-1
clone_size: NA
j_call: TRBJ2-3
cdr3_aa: CASKVGGEVDTQYF
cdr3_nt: TGCGCCAGCAAGGTGGGGGGAGAGGTAGATACGCAGTATTTT

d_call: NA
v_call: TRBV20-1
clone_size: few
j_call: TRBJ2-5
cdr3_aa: CSARASWETQYF
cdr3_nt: TGCAGTGCTAGAGCTAGTTGGGAGACCCAGTACTTC

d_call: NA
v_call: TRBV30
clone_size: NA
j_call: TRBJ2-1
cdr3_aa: CAWSATGSYNEQFF
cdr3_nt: TGTGCCTGGAGTGCCACAGGCTCCTACAATGAGCAGTTCTTC

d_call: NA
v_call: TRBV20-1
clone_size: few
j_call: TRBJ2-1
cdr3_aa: CSARDRVFGSYNEQFF
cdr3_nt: TGCAGTGCTAGAGATCGAGTTTTCGGCTCTTACAATGAGCAGTTCTTC